This TCR beta chain emerged from a study of beta chain features in type 1 diabetes. Study outcomes and limitations: Researchers report that Type 1 diabetes patients had moderately but significantly shorter TCRB CDR3s across all four CD4+ subsets. Across patients, naive, central memory and Treg TCRB repertoires exhibited apparently greater similarity than was observed across healthy donors. Patients and controls would share equally any PCR tilt toward shorter templates.

CD45RO/CCR7/CD25/CD127/CD95/CD27 sorting isolated CD4+ naive, central memory, regulatory and stem cell-like memory cells. Comments on this clone: Antigen specificity is unknown.

The sequenced template was cDNA made from the entire isolated RNA. This table comes from immunoSEQ multiplex PCR, and its TCRdb copy is limited to in-frame clones, with some not included. The sample includes fewer than 250,000 clones, over 8.5% of them seen just once. V was shortened by 6 bases and J by 0 bases, with 6 bases between the two germline ends. Germline V lookup: CDR1 SNHLY, CDR2 FYNNEI. The CDR3 loop spans 13 amino acids. The source of this sequence is a woman aged 18-29 years in good health. Sequenced sample: naive CD4+ T cells from blood. The chain links TRBV2 to TRBJ1-5, with D unclear. CDR3: CASRSNSNQPQHF. In DNA form, the CDR3 reads TGTGCCAGCAGGTCTAATAGCAATCAGCCCCAGCATTTT.